A single sample gave rise to the 22 T cell receptor beta chains below, sequenced in a study of beta chain features in type 1 diabetes. General study findings and limits: Shorter TCRB CDR3s, moderately but significantly so, marked every one of the four CD4+ subsets in Type 1 diabetes patients.

The study reverse transcribed the entire isolated RNA, so it sequenced expressed TCRB transcripts. Assay used: immunoSEQ multiplex PCR; TCRdb lists only in-frame clones, some missing. This repertoire shows under 850,000 clones, 13% found once; its top ten account for about 0.02%. Their antigens are not known. The material sequenced was naive CD4+ T cells from blood. These TCRs come from a man aged 18 to 30 with type 1 diabetes.

The table lists this clone with a few counts. V gene TRBV30 combines with J gene TRBJ2-4; possible D gene TRBD1, 6 bases. Trimming removed 7 bases from V and 5 bases from J, with 12 bases in between. Germline lookup yields CDR1 GTSNPN and CDR2 SVGIG (reference sequence). This CDR3 has 12 residues. The CDR3 nucleotides are TGTGCCTATACAGGGCAGGAAAACATTCAGTACTTC. Translating gives CAYTGQENIQYF.

This clone was found a few times. The chain employs TRBV5-1 and TRBJ2-7; D remains ambiguous. Germline V gene data show CDR1 as SGHRS and CDR2 as YFSETQ. V gave up 2 bases and J gave up 0 bases, with 9 bases separating them. The CDR3 extends over 14 amino acids. The CDR3 spells CASSLQTSSYEQYF. CDR3 nucleotides: TGCGCCAGCAGCTTACAGACGAGCTCCTACGAGCAGTACTTC.

This clone appeared a few times. The chain uses TRBV30 and TRBJ1-3, with D maybe TRBD1 (6 bases). The CDR3 consists of 14 residues. CDR1 and CDR2 (germline): GTSNPN, SVGIG (reference sequence). The CDR3 here is CAHDRIVSGNTIYF. CDR3 nucleotides: TGTGCTCACGACAGGATCGTCTCTGGAAACACCATATATTTT.

The chain combines TRBV19 with TRBJ2-5, with TRBD2 matching over 10 bases. The CDR3 sequence is 18 residues long. V shed 3 bases and J 0 bases; nucleotides not matched to a gene: 10. Germline V gene sequence: CDR1 LNHDA, CDR2 SQIVND (reference sequence). CDR3 DNA sequence: TGTGCCAGTAGTATCCCAGCGGGGGGGGAGAGGTACCAAGAGACCCAGTACTTC. This codes for CASSIPAGGERYQETQYF.

This clone was seen a few times. The chain combines TRBV10-3 with TRBJ1-1; D is unclear. V was pared by 1 base and J by 3 bases, with 9 bases between. The CDR3 spans 14 residues. Germline V gene lookup returns CDR1 ENHRY and CDR2 SYGVKD. CDR3 loop: CAISELGKDTEAFF. The CDR3 DNA reads as TGTGCCATCAGTGAGTTGGGCAAGGACACTGAAGCTTTCTTT.

This clone has only a few counts. The chain links TRBV5-6 to TRBJ2-5; no firm D call. The CDR3 has 14 residues. In germline, CDR1 is SGHDT, CDR2 YYEEEE. Trimming cost V 3 bases and J 2 bases, with 11 bases left between them. DNA of the CDR3: TGTGCCAGCAGCTCCAGTAAGGAACAAGAGACCCAGTACTTC. It specifies CASSSSKEQETQYF. Together with reference TRBV5-6 and TRBJ2-5, the CDR3 gives the full variable domain: DAGVTQSPTHLIKTRGQQVTLRCSPKSGHDTVSWYQQALGQGPQFIFQYYEEEERQRGNFPDRFSGHQFPNYSSELNVNALLLGDSALYLCASSSSKEQETQYFGPGTRLLVL.

This clone was detected only a few times. The rearrangement joins TRBV27 to TRBJ2-3, with 7 positions matching TRBD2. V was clipped by 5 bases and J by 1 base; unmatched bases: 9. The CDR3 contains 16 residues. CDR1 and CDR2 from the germline V gene are MNHEY and SMNVEV (reference sequence). The CDR3: CASSSPSSGGTDTQYF. CDR3 nucleotide sequence: TGTGCCAGCAGTAGTCCTTCTAGCGGAGGCACAGATACGCAGTATTTT.

Remarks on this clone: This sample includes further DNA sequences coding for the same CDR3. This chain joins TRBV6-6 and TRBJ1-5; D uncertain. CDR3 length: 14 residues. The germline V and J ends were trimmed by 2 bases and 3 bases, with 8 bases remaining between them. Germline V CDR1 and CDR2: MNHNY, SVGAGI (reference sequence). The CDR3 is CASSYGGSNQPQHF. DNA for the CDR3: TGTGCCAGCAGTTACGGTGGCTCCAATCAGCCCCAGCATTTT.

V is TRBV7-2 and J is TRBJ2-3; D is unresolved. Deletions cut 1 base from V and 2 bases from J, with 10 bases between. This CDR3 has 15 residues. Looked up from germline, CDR1 is SGHTA and CDR2 is FQGNSA. CDR3 sequence: CASSLVGSPTDTQYF. CDR3 coding DNA: TGTGCCAGCAGCTTAGTGGGTAGCCCCACAGATACGCAGTATTTT.

This clone has a handful of counts. The rearrangement uses TRBV19 and TRBJ2-1; D is ambiguous. The V gene lost 3 bases and the J gene lost 7 bases, with 10 bases spanning the gap. The germline V gene has CDR1 LNHDA and CDR2 SQIVND (reference sequence). The CDR3 length is 13 residues. As DNA, the CDR3 is TGTGCCAGTAGTATGGGTACGAGGAATGAGCAGTTCTTC. Protein: CASSMGTRNEQFF.

This chain connects TRBV7-9 to TRBJ2-7; 9 bases align to TRBD2. CDR1 and CDR2 (germline): SEHNR, FQNEAQ (reference sequence). V lost 8 bases, J lost 6 bases, and 11 bases stayed unmatched. The length of the CDR3 is 14 residues. The DNA of the CDR3 is TGTGCCAGCTTGCCCCGAGCGGGGGGCGTCGAGCAGTACTTC. Amino acids: CASLPRAGGVEQYF.

This clone has just a few counts. The rearrangement links TRBV29-1 to TRBJ2-1; 7 nucleotides match TRBD2. This CDR3 spans 14 amino acids. Losses at the gene ends were 2 bases for V and 10 bases for J; bases not matched to a gene: 11. The germline V gene encodes CDR1 SQVTM and CDR2 ANQGSEA. The CDR3 nucleotides read TGCAGCGTTGAATATCAAACGCAGGGAGGGGAGCAGTTCTTC. Translating it yields CSVEYQTQGGEQFF.

This clone occurred a few times. The V gene is TRBV15, the J gene TRBJ1-1, with 7 bases fitting TRBD1. Germline-derived CDR1 and CDR2 are LNHNV and YYDKDF (reference sequence). V lost 5 bases and J lost 5; bases outside the gene matches: 11. This CDR3 spans 15 amino acids. DNA for the CDR3: TGTGCCACCAGCCCTCGACAGGGAGGGTGGACTGAAGCTTTCTTT. Translating it yields CATSPRQGGWTEAFF.

V is TRBV28 and J is TRBJ1-2; D uncertain. V lost 3 bases and J 5 bases, leaving 13 bases between the germline ends. Germline lookup yields CDR1 MDHEN and CDR2 SYDVKM. The CDR3 runs 14 residues. As DNA, the CDR3 is TGTGCCAGCAGTTTTCGAGCCAACGCGTATGGCTACACCTTC. It encodes CASSFRANAYGYTF.

The V and J genes are TRBV6-5 and TRBJ2-7; TRBD1 might be the D (6 bases). V was clipped by 6 bases and J by 2 bases, with 14 bases between them. Germline CDR1 and CDR2: MNHEY and SVGAGI. The CDR3 totals 14 residues. In DNA, the CDR3 is TGTGCCAGCAGCCCGACAGGAATCACCTACGAGCAGTACTTC. Translation gives CASSPTGITYEQYF.

This clone has more than one count but fewer than ten. This sequence joins TRBV2 and TRBJ1-3; no reliable D call. The V and J ends lost 3 bases and 3 bases respectively, with 6 bases between them. The germline V gene encodes CDR1 SNHLY and CDR2 FYNNEI. The CDR3 covers 13 residues. CDR3 amino acids: CASSEGVGNTIYF. For the CDR3, the DNA is TGTGCCAGCAGTGAGGGCGTTGGAAACACCATATATTTT.

This sequence joins TRBV30 and TRBJ1-4, with a weak D call TRBD1 (6 bases). V lost 3 bases to trimming and J lost 7 bases, with 24 bases between them. The CDR3 loop spans 17 amino acids. Germline V CDR1 and CDR2: GTSNPN, SVGIG (reference sequence). This chain's CDR3 is CAWRGLYLGAGGEKLFF. The CDR3 DNA reads as TGTGCCTGGAGAGGTCTTTATTTGGGGGCCGGCGGTGAAAAACTGTTTTTT.

The chain couples TRBV12-5 to TRBJ2-2, with a weak D call TRBD2 (5 bases). Trimming removed 0 bases from V and 3 bases from J, with 14 bases in between. The CDR3 spans 17 residues. The germline V gene encodes CDR1 LGHNT and CDR2 FRNRAP. CDR3 amino acids: CASGLVPGSEDTGELFF. Here the CDR3 DNA reads TGTGCTAGTGGTTTGGTCCCGGGGAGCGAGGACACCGGGGAGCTGTTTTTT.

As to this clone: The sample carries other DNA sequences with the same CDR3. The chain recombines TRBV6-5 with TRBJ1-1; D remains unclear. This CDR3 is 13 amino acids long. Trimming cost V 2 bases and J 0 bases, with 4 bases left between them. Germline CDR1 and CDR2: MNHEY and SVGAGI. CDR3 DNA: TGTGCCAGCAGTTACCGGGTGAACACTGAAGCTTTCTTT. It translates to CASSYRVNTEAFF.

The J gene is TRBJ2-3, the V gene TRBV10-3, with TRBD1 as a possible D gene (6 bases). Trimming stripped 0 bases from V and 4 bases from J, with 11 bases between. There are 15 residues in the CDR3. Germline CDR1 is ENHRY and CDR2 is SYGVKD. The CDR3 region has the DNA TGTGCCATCAGTGAGTCTCAGGGGCACTCAGATACGCAGTATTTT. It codes for CAISESQGHSDTQYF.

This chain uses TRBV5-1 with TRBJ2-3; TRBD1 matches 8 bases. The J segment lost 5 bases and the V segment lost 5 bases, leaving 7 bases of the junction unmatched. This CDR3 region has 14 residues. CDR1 and CDR2 (germline): SGHRS, YFSETQ. CDR3 sequence (DNA): TGCGCCAGCAGGCCGACAGGGGCGGAAGATACGCAGTATTTT. As protein: CASRPTGAEDTQYF.

This clone was counted only a few times. This sequence joins TRBV7-9 and TRBJ1-6; no clear D gene. Trimming took 5 bases from V and 7 from J, leaving 6 bases between them. The CDR3 contains 12 residues. In germline, CDR1 is SEHNR, CDR2 FQNEAQ (reference sequence). In nucleotides, the CDR3 is TGTGCCAGCAGCCCTCTGAATTCACCCCTCCACTTT. Amino acids: CASSPLNSPLHF. The variable domain in full, completed from reference TRBV7-9 and TRBJ1-6, reads DTGVSQNPRHKITKRGQNVTFRCDPISEHNRLYWYRQTLGQGPEFLTYFQNEAQLEKSRLLSDRFSAERPKGSFSTLEIQRTEQGDSAMYLCASSPLNSPLHFGNGTRLTVT.